One and the same sample provided the 22 T cell receptor beta chains below, sequenced in a study of PD-L1 blockade in urothelial cancer. The data were produced by immunoSEQ multiplex PCR, yet TCRdb's version contains in-frame clones alone and is incomplete. Among about 40,000 clones, around 82% were seen once, and the ten largest hold less than 20%. The input for sequencing was PBMCs, taken around atezolizumab (anti-PD-L1) treatment. These receptors were obtained from a man in his sixties with urothelial cancer.

This chain uses TRBV7-2 with TRBJ2-5; 13 bases fit TRBD2. With 5 bases clipped from V and 6 bases from J, the junction kept 3 bases outside the gene matches. The CDR3 contains 14 residues. Germline CDR1 SGHTA, CDR2 FQGNSA. DNA of the CDR3: TGTGCCAGCAGCCGGACTAGCGGGGGACAGACCCAGTACTTC. Translating gives CASSRTSGGQTQYF.

The chain has TRBV6-6 and TRBJ1-4, with D perhaps matching TRBD1 (6 bases). Trimming took off 5 bases at V and 5 bases at J, with 9 bases between the two ends. The CDR3 runs to 13 residues. Looked up from germline, CDR1 is MNHNY and CDR2 is SVGAGI (reference sequence). CDR3 amino acids: CASSDTGNEKLFF. CDR3 in DNA: TGTGCCAGCAGTGACACAGGGAATGAAAAACTGTTTTTT.

The rearrangement uses TRBV13 and TRBJ2-4; TRBD2 matches at 8 bases. J gave up 3 bases and V 0 bases, and 7 bases lay outside the gene matches. From germline, CDR1 is PRHDT and CDR2 FYEKMQ (reference sequence). The length of the CDR3 is 17 residues. The CDR3 reads CASSLGKTGGIKNIQYF. Written as DNA, the CDR3 is TGTGCCAGCAGCTTAGGCAAAACGGGAGGGATCAAAAACATTCAGTACTTC.

The V and J genes are TRBV10-2 and TRBJ1-5, with no clear D. V lost 3 bases to trimming and J lost 1 base, with 7 bases between them. Germline V lookup: CDR1 WSHSY, CDR2 SAAADI. This CDR3 has 14 amino acids. The CDR3 protein is CASSDHESNQPQHF. The CDR3, as DNA: TGCGCCAGCAGTGACCATGAGAGCAATCAGCCCCAGCATTTT.

The chain joins TRBV28 to TRBJ1-5; 8 bases are shared with TRBD1. V lost 4 bases to trimming and J lost 4 bases; unmatched junction nucleotides: 9. Germline assignment: CDR1 MDHEN and CDR2 SYDVKM. The CDR3 spans 16 residues. The CDR3 spells CASSSLGQGPNQPQHF. In DNA form, the CDR3 reads TGTGCCAGCAGTTCTCTTGGACAGGGACCAAATCAGCCCCAGCATTTT.

The CDR3 DNA reads TGTGCCAGCAGTGACGGTGGAGGCAACGTCCTGACTTTC. Translating it yields CASSDGGGNVLTF. The V call is TRBV2, the J call TRBJ2-6, with D tentatively TRBD2 (5 bases). The length of the CDR3 is 13 residues. The V gene's germline CDR1 is SNHLY and CDR2 FYNNEI. The V and J ends lost 3 bases and 9 bases respectively, with 9 bases between them.

With regard to this clone: Within the sample, other DNA sequences also encode this same CDR3. V gene TRBV28 combines with J gene TRBJ1-2; D is unresolved. Between the trimmed V and J ends, which lost 3 bases and 2 bases, there was a span of 7 bases. Germline lookup yields CDR1 MDHEN and CDR2 SYDVKM. This CDR3 region has 13 residues. As DNA, the CDR3 is TGTGCCAGCAGTTTGACGGGGAACTATGGCTACACCTTC. It specifies CASSLTGNYGYTF.

This chain uses TRBV7-6 with TRBJ2-7; TRBD1 might be the D (7 bases). CDR1 is SGHVS, CDR2 FNYEAQ, per germline. Trimming shortened V by 2 bases and J by 2 bases, and 13 bases separated the two germline ends. CDR3 length equals 15 residues. The CDR3 nucleotides read TGTGCCAGCAGCTTATTGGGCGGGACAGCCTACGAGCAGTACTTC. It encodes CASSLLGGTAYEQYF.

The sample holds a few counts of this clone. V is TRBV4-3 and J is TRBJ1-2; D might be TRBD1 (5 bases). The CDR3 loop spans 16 amino acids. V was cut by 0 bases and J by 8 bases, with 19 bases left in between. Germline CDR1 is LGHNA and CDR2 is YSLEER. The CDR3 spells CASSQEGEAGNRGYTF. In nucleotides, the CDR3 is TGCGCCAGCAGCCAAGAAGGGGAGGCGGGAAATCGGGGCTACACCTTC.

The chain joins TRBV7-6 to TRBJ2-3; TRBD2 matches 8 bases. The germline V gene encodes CDR1 SGHVS and CDR2 FNYEAQ. The ends lost 1 base at V and 3 bases at J; junction bases unmatched: 6. There are 16 residues in the CDR3. The CDR3 DNA is TGTGCCAGCAGCTTAGGAACGGGGGGGCCGACAGATACGCAGTATTTT. It yields the protein CASSLGTGGPTDTQYF.

This chain connects TRBV19 to TRBJ2-5; 12 bases line up with TRBD2. CDR1 is LNHDA, CDR2 SQIVND, per germline (reference sequence). There are 16 residues in the CDR3. The junction had 8 bases not matched to a gene; V was cut back by 4 bases and J by 5 bases. CDR3 region: CASSTLGLAGMETQYF. CDR3 in DNA: TGTGCCAGTAGTACCCTCGGACTAGCGGGGATGGAGACCCAGTACTTC.

This chain joins TRBV6-5 and TRBJ2-7; 12 bases align to TRBD2. Trimming removed 10 bases from V and 5 bases from J; junction bases left unmatched: 6. The CDR3 extends over 13 amino acids. The germline CDR1 and CDR2 sequences are MNHEY and SVGAGI. Here the CDR3 reads CATAGLAGHEQYF. CDR3 sequence (DNA): TGTGCCACCGCGGGACTAGCGGGTCACGAGCAGTACTTC.

This rearrangement joins TRBV11-2 to TRBJ2-1; D possibly corresponds to TRBD2 (6 bases). Trimming removed 1 base from V and 5 bases from J, with 12 bases in between. The CDR3 covers 15 residues. Per germline, CDR1 SGHAT and CDR2 FQNNGV. Written as DNA, the CDR3 is TGTGCCAGCAGCTTAGGGGGCGCGGGGAACAATGAGCAGTTCTTC. This translates into CASSLGGAGNNEQFF.

Of note for this clone: The junction does not match germline at one end; this may be a read error. V and J are TRBV28 and TRBJ2-7, with 9 positions matching TRBD1. Looked up from germline, CDR1 is MDHEN and CDR2 is SYDVKM. The CDR3 is 15 residues long. CDR3 sequence (DNA): TGTGCCAGCAGTTTGGGGGGACAGGGCTCCCACGAGCAGTACTTC. It specifies CASSLGGQGSHEQYF.

The chain combines TRBV4-3 with TRBJ2-4; D possibly corresponds to TRBD1 (5 bases). Germline V gene data show CDR1 as LGHNA and CDR2 as YSLEER. The germline V and J ends were trimmed by 1 base and 2 bases, with 15 bases remaining between them. The CDR3 spans 17 residues. CDR3 coding DNA: TGCGCCAGCAGCCAAGCTGTTCAGGGCGTGACCAAAAACATTCAGTACTTC. It yields the protein CASSQAVQGVTKNIQYF.

The chain is built from TRBV27 and TRBJ1-1; unclear D gene. Germline V gene lookup returns CDR1 MNHEY and CDR2 SMNVEV (reference sequence). Trimming removed 3 bases from V and 1 base from J, with 6 bases in between. The CDR3 extends over 13 amino acids. DNA for the CDR3: TGTGCCAGCAGTTTCTTCTGGAACACTGAAGCTTTCTTT. Residues: CASSFFWNTEAFF.

The rearrangement uses TRBV28 and TRBJ2-3, with D perhaps matching TRBD2 (5 bases). Germline CDR1 MDHEN, CDR2 SYDVKM. The germline V and J ends were trimmed by 5 bases and 3 bases, with 12 bases remaining between them. The CDR3 length is 14 residues. CDR3 DNA: TGTGCCAGCAGTCGCGGTGGCGGGACAGATACGCAGTATTTT. The encoded protein is CASSRGGGTDTQYF.

The V gene is TRBV19, the J gene TRBJ2-7; the match to TRBD2 covers 8 bases. The CDR3 is made up of 15 amino acids. Germline CDR1 and CDR2: LNHDA and SQIVND (reference sequence). The V gene end was trimmed by 5 bases and the J gene end by 2 bases; junction bases not matched to a gene: 8. The CDR3: CASSPIAGTPYEQYF. Written as DNA, the CDR3 is TGTGCCAGTAGTCCCATAGCGGGAACCCCCTACGAGCAGTACTTC.

The chain employs TRBV28 and TRBJ2-7, with 9 bases aligning to TRBD1. The germline CDR1 and CDR2 sequences are MDHEN and SYDVKM. This CDR3 is 15 amino acids long. The V and J ends lost 3 bases and 4 bases, in that order; junction bases with no gene match: 7. Written as DNA, the CDR3 is TGTGCCAGCAGTTTTGGGGGACAGGGTAGGTACGAGCAGTACTTC. Encoded protein: CASSFGGQGRYEQYF.

CDR3 in amino acids: CASSLEQNYGYTF. The CDR3, as DNA: TGTGCCAGCAGCTTGGAACAGAACTATGGCTACACCTTC. The chain employs TRBV5-6 and TRBJ1-2; D is unresolved. The CDR3 is 13 amino acids. The V gene's germline CDR1 is SGHDT and CDR2 YYEEEE. The V and J ends lost 0 bases and 2 bases respectively, with 5 bases between them.

The V call is TRBV11-2, the J call TRBJ1-2, with D uncertain. This CDR3 region has 11 residues. Germline lookup yields CDR1 SGHAT and CDR2 FQNNGV. Trimming left V 3 bases short and J 6 bases short, with 5 bases between. The CDR3 sequence: CASSLEDGYTF. CDR3 in DNA: TGTGCCAGCAGCTTGGAGGATGGCTACACCTTC.

CDR3 bases: TGTGCCAGCAGCCGCCAGCCAAGAGGGCTTTTGGGCAATGAGCAGTTCTTC. Amino acid sequence: CASSRQPRGLLGNEQFF. This rearrangement joins TRBV14 to TRBJ2-1; D is possibly TRBD2 (5 bases). The CDR3 extends over 17 amino acids. The germline gives CDR1 SGHDN, CDR2 FVKESK. V gave up 4 bases and J gave up 6 bases, with 22 bases separating them.